The 9 T cell receptor beta chains listed next were all sequenced from one sample in a study of blood T cell repertoires in COVID-19. Sequencing used immunoSEQ multiplex PCR; TCRdb keeps in-frame clones, though not all of them. This table has 150,000 or so clones, approximately 84% appearing once. Sequencing used PBMCs or T cells enriched from blood (not recorded which). The receptors here all came from a man aged 45-65 years who had recovered from COVID-19.

The genes are TRBV4-1 and TRBJ1-1; tentative D call: TRBD1 (5 bases). The germline gives CDR1 MGHRA, CDR2 YSYEKL. CDR3 length: 13 amino acids. V lost 3 bases to trimming and J lost 7 bases, with 12 bases between them. The CDR3 is CASSHDSRGEAFF. Here the CDR3 DNA reads TGCGCCAGCAGCCATGACAGTAGGGGTGAAGCTTTCTTT.

About this clone: One end of the junction does not line up with germline, which may come from a read error. V is TRBV12-3 or TRBV12-4 and J is TRBJ1-1, with 10 bases that match TRBD1. The CDR3 runs to 13 residues. The CDR3 bases are TGTGCCAGCAGATCGACAGGGGGCCGCTCCTCTATCTTT. Translating gives CASRSTGGRSSIF.

CDR3 DNA: TGTGCCAGCTCACCGGGGCAGATTAACACTGAAGCTTTCTTT. Translated: CASSPGQINTEAFF. The chain is built from TRBV18 and TRBJ1-1; TRBD1 is a possible D gene (5 bases). The CDR3 has 14 amino acids. Germline lookup yields CDR1 KGHSH and CDR2 LQKENI. Trimming left V 3 bases short and J 2 bases short, with 10 bases between.

The chain carries TRBV10-3 and TRBJ2-1; unclear D gene. The germline CDR1 and CDR2 sequences are ENHRY and SYGVKD. This CDR3 is 15 amino acids long. The V gene lost 2 bases and the J gene lost 0 bases, with 8 bases spanning the gap. The CDR3 DNA is TGTGCCATCAGTGAGCGGCCTAGCTCCTACAATGAGCAGTTCTTC. Protein sequence: CAISERPSSYNEQFF.

The V gene is TRBV3-1 (or the pseudogene TRBV3-2), the J gene TRBJ1-2; D ambiguous. V lost 0 bases and J lost 2, with 7 bases in between. The germline gives CDR1 LGHDT, CDR2 YNNKEL (reference sequence). The CDR3 totals 14 residues. CDR3 sequence (DNA): TGTGCCAGCAGCCAAGAAATGGGCAACTATGGCTACACCTTC. This codes for CASSQEMGNYGYTF.

V is TRBV11-2 and J is TRBJ2-1; 7 bases align to TRBD2. J lost 2 bases, V lost 4 bases, and 2 bases had no gene match. The CDR3 extends over 14 amino acids. The germline V gene encodes CDR1 SGHAT and CDR2 FQNNGV. The chain's CDR3 is CASSSRGAYNEQFF. CDR3 DNA sequence: TGTGCCAGCAGCTCCCGGGGGGCCTACAATGAGCAGTTCTTC. Supplemented by reference TRBV11-2 and TRBJ2-1, the full variable domain reads EAGVAQSPRYKIIEKRQSVAFWCNPISGHATLYWYQQILGQGPKLLIQFQNNGVVDDSQLPKDRFSAERLKGVDSTLKIQPAKLEDSAVYLCASSSRGAYNEQFFGPGTRLTVL.

The gene calls are TRBV2 and TRBJ2-3; TRBD2 is a possible D gene (5 bases). Germline CDR1 and CDR2: SNHLY and FYNNEI. V was shortened by 6 bases and J by 4 bases, with 5 bases between the two germline ends. This CDR3 region has 11 residues. This chain's CDR3 is CASRRADTQYF. CDR3 DNA sequence: TGTGCCAGCAGGAGGGCAGATACGCAGTATTTT.

J is TRBJ1-3 and V is TRBV29-1, with D unclear. Trimming left V 7 bases short and J 1 base short, with 11 bases between. CDR1 is SQVTM, CDR2 ANQGSEA, per germline. The CDR3 spans 13 residues. The CDR3 bases are TGCAGCGCTTACGGGTGGTCTGGAAACACCATATATTTT. This gives the protein CSAYGWSGNTIYF.

V gene TRBV6-5 combines with J gene TRBJ1-2; 7 bases fit TRBD1. Unmatched junction bases numbered 4, after V lost 2 bases and J lost 1 base. CDR3 length equals 15 residues. Germline-derived CDR1 and CDR2 are MNHEY and SVGAGI. The DNA for the CDR3 is TGTGCCAGCAGTTACAGTTCAGGGGGTAACTATGGCTACACCTTC. It yields the protein CASSYSSGGNYGYTF.